This T cell receptor beta chain originates from a study of T cells after yellow fever vaccination. TCRdb passed the 5' RACE reads through MiXCR, listing each CDR3 protein once. The table lists 350,000 or so distinct CDR3 sequences, 7% to 9% of them singletons. Study outcomes and limitations: Most clones from primary vaccination resurfaced after the booster (around 97% CD4, about 91% CD8). Only a minor proportion of clonotypes was detected across both CD4 and CD8 compartments.

The sample holds one count of this clonotype. No antigen is known for it. J was trimmed by 2 bases and V by 11 bases; bases with no gene match: 21. Germline CDR1 reads LGHDT; CDR2 reads YNNKEL (reference sequence). The CDR3 covers 18 residues. The starting material was PBMCs, obtained roughly 46 days after the first yellow fever vaccination. The chain employs TRBV3-1 and TRBJ2-3; 8 bases line up with TRBD2. This TCR was sampled from a man aged 18-30 years who received the YFV17D yellow fever vaccine. CDR3 residues: CASTQDGRLSGITDTQYF. The CDR3 DNA sequence: TGTGCCTCCACCCAAGATGGGAGACTTAGCGGGATCACAGATACGCAGTATTTT.